These 20 T cell receptor beta chains were sequenced from one sample in a study of CD8 T cells in ankylosing spondylitis. Study results and limitations: Seemingly distinctive of ankylosing spondylitis blood was a TCR beta motif formed by eight highly homologous variants.

TCRdb reprocessed the 5' RACE reads via MiXCR and lists one record per CDR3 protein. The table shows about 500,000 distinct CDR3 sequences, with about 13% occurring only once. These receptors lack a known antigen. The specimen was blood, either unsorted or a sorted T cell fraction (not recorded which). The receptors shown here come from a male donor with ankylosing spondylitis.

This clonotype came up a few times. The V gene is TRBV4-1, the J gene TRBJ1-1, with D uncertain. The CDR3 sequence is 16 residues long. CDR1 is MGHRA, CDR2 YSYEKL, per germline. V was pared by 0 bases and J by 1 base, with 12 bases between. The CDR3 bases are TGCGCCAGCAGCCAAGATCCGGGGAGAGCGAACACTGAAGCTTTCTTT. It specifies CASSQDPGRANTEAFF.

The chain uses TRBV11-2 and TRBJ1-2; D unclear. This CDR3 has 15 residues. The V gene's germline CDR1 is SGHAT and CDR2 FQNNGV. Trimming took off 0 bases at V and 7 bases at J, with 15 bases between the two ends. The CDR3 region is CASSLDRVNPGGYTF. Written as DNA, the CDR3 is TGTGCCAGCAGCTTAGATCGGGTGAACCCCGGTGGCTACACCTTC.

The chain uses TRBV25-1 and TRBJ2-7, with no clear D. This CDR3 contains 13 residues. Germline V gene sequence: CDR1 MGHDK, CDR2 SYGVNS. Trimming cost V 3 bases and J 2 bases, with 8 bases left between them. The CDR3 coding sequence is TGTGCCAGCAGTGAGTTCCTAGCCTACGAGCAGTACTTC. Protein product: CASSEFLAYEQYF.

In its sample, this clonotype was seen many times. V usage is TRBV12-3 or TRBV12-4 and J usage is TRBJ1-6; TRBD1 matches 7 bases. This CDR3 region has 14 residues. J lost 7 bases, V lost 4 bases, and 4 bases had no gene match. DNA for the CDR3: TGTGCCAGCAGTTCAACAGGGGCGAATTCACCCCTCCACTTT. Residues: CASSSTGANSPLHF.

The rearrangement joins TRBV5-1 to TRBJ1-1, with 9 bases identical to TRBD1. Trimming took 4 bases from V and 10 from J; bases not matched to a gene: 11. Per germline, CDR1 SGHRS and CDR2 YFSETQ. This CDR3 comprises 14 residues. The CDR3 loop reads CASSVDRGARGAFF. Written as DNA, the CDR3 is TGCGCCAGCAGCGTAGACAGGGGGGCTAGGGGAGCTTTCTTT. The full variable domain, with the rest looked up from reference TRBV5-1 and TRBJ1-1, is KAGVTQTPRYLIKTRGQQVTLSCSPISGHRSVSWYQQTPGQGLQFLFEYFSETQRNKGNFPGRFSGRQFSNSRSEMNVSTLELGDSALYLCASSVDRGARGAFFGQGTRLTVV.

V is TRBV7-2 and J is TRBJ2-5; TRBD2 matches 12 bases. V shed 1 base, J shed 5 bases, and the junction held 5 bases outside the gene matches. This CDR3 is 16 amino acids long. Germline V gene sequence: CDR1 SGHTA, CDR2 FQGNSA. The DNA of the CDR3 is TGTGCCAGCAGCTTAGGGGTGACTAGCGGGAGTGAGACCCAGTACTTC. Its translation: CASSLGVTSGSETQYF. The full variable domain, completed using reference TRBV7-2 and TRBJ2-5, is GAGVSQSPSNKVTEKGKDVELRCDPISGHTALYWYRQSLGQGLEFLIYFQGNSAPDKSGLPSDRFSAERTGGSVSTLTIQRTQQEDSAVYLCASSLGVTSGSETQYFGPGTRLLVL.

This rearrangement joins TRBV20-1 to TRBJ2-7; 10 positions agree with TRBD2. The trim removed 6 bases at V and 5 bases at J, leaving 16 bases unmatched. The CDR3 runs 16 residues. CDR1 DFQATT and CDR2 SNEGSKA come from the germline V gene (reference sequence). CDR3 sequence: CSAQRLLAGVIHEQYV. The CDR3 coding sequence is TGCAGTGCCCAGAGGTTGCTAGCGGGAGTTATCCACGAGCAGTACGTC.

Only a few counts were recorded for this clonotype. The V call is TRBV29-1, the J call TRBJ1-1; TRBD1 aligns across 10 bases. V shed 6 bases, J shed 1 base, and the junction held 14 bases outside the gene matches. This CDR3 has 17 amino acids. From germline, CDR1 is SQVTM and CDR2 ANQGSEA. For the CDR3, the DNA is TGCAGCGTCCCCGGAGAGACAGGGGGCTTCTGGAACACTGAAGCTTTCTTT. Protein sequence: CSVPGETGGFWNTEAFF.

This clonotype was counted only a few times. V usage is TRBV20-1 and J usage is TRBJ1-5; D may be TRBD1 (5 bases). This CDR3 spans 16 amino acids. Germline V gene lookup returns CDR1 DFQATT and CDR2 SNEGSKA (reference sequence). Deletions cut 3 bases from V and 0 bases from J, with 15 bases between. The CDR3 DNA reads TGCAGTGCTAGCAAAGACAGCGTGCTTAGCAATCAGCCCCAGCATTTT. It specifies CSASKDSVLSNQPQHF.

The sample holds a few counts of this clonotype. The chain recombines TRBV9 with TRBJ2-3; D is perhaps TRBD2 (6 bases). The CDR3 extends over 16 amino acids. The ends were cut back, 0 bases at V and 1 base at J, with 12 bases in the middle. Germline CDR1 SGDLS, CDR2 YYNGEE. The CDR3 loop reads CASSVEGTGRTDTQYF. As DNA, the CDR3 is TGTGCCAGCAGCGTAGAAGGGACTGGACGCACAGATACGCAGTATTTT.

V is TRBV20-1 and J is TRBJ1-5; a possible D gene is TRBD1 (5 bases). The CDR3 has 14 amino acids. The ends were cut back, 1 base at V and 11 bases at J, with 18 bases in the middle. The germline gives CDR1 DFQATT, CDR2 SNEGSKA (reference sequence). The CDR3 reads CSARVGADFGAQHF. The CDR3, as DNA: TGCAGTGCTAGAGTTGGGGCCGACTTCGGGGCCCAGCATTTT.

There are a few counts of this clonotype. This chain joins TRBV7-9 and TRBJ2-7; D remains unclear. CDR1 SEHNR and CDR2 FQNEAQ come from the germline V gene (reference sequence). The CDR3 length is 12 residues. V shed 5 bases and J shed 7 bases, with 12 bases lying between them. The CDR3, as DNA: TGTGCCAGCAGCCTGGACCTTTCTGAGCAGTACTTC. It yields the protein CASSLDLSEQYF.

This clonotype has more than one count but fewer than ten. The gene calls are TRBV7-9 and TRBJ2-7; the D gene is possibly TRBD1 (6 bases). Germline CDR1 is SEHNR and CDR2 is FQNEAQ (reference sequence). Between the trimmed V and J ends, which lost 10 bases and 2 bases, there was a span of 18 bases. The CDR3 contains 14 residues. The CDR3 sequence is CATGITGNPYEQYF. DNA of the CDR3: TGTGCCACCGGAATTACAGGGAACCCCTACGAGCAGTACTTC.

As concerns this clonotype: A much larger clonotype is one base distant, so this may be a read error. The chain combines TRBV5-1 with TRBJ2-5, with 11 positions matching TRBD2. Germline loops: CDR1 SGHRS, CDR2 YFSETQ. This CDR3 is 14 amino acids long. After removal of 3 bases from V and 4 bases from J, the junction contained 2 bases not matched to a gene. DNA for the CDR3: TGCGCCAGCAGCTCGGGACTAGCGGTAGAGACCCAGTACTTC. Protein sequence: CASSSGLAVETQYF.

This clonotype was counted between two and nine times. The chain employs TRBV24-1 and TRBJ2-3; perhaps D is TRBD1 or TRBD2 (5 bases each). V gave up 0 bases and J gave up 5 bases, with 8 bases separating them. CDR3 size: 14 residues. Germline CDR1 reads KGHDR; CDR2 reads SFDVKD. DNA for the CDR3: TGTGCCACCAGTGATTTGGGTGGGGGAGATACGCAGTATTTT. Its protein product is CATSDLGGGDTQYF.

This clonotype was recorded many times. This chain joins TRBV6-5 and TRBJ1-1, with D possibly being TRBD1 (5 bases). Germline CDR1 and CDR2: MNHEY and SVGAGI. The CDR3 has 13 residues. The V and J ends lost 6 bases and 11 bases respectively, with 19 bases between them. The CDR3 loop is CASRDPGDLLAFF. The CDR3, as DNA: TGTGCCAGCAGGGACCCGGGGGATCTGCTGGCTTTCTTT.

Of note for this clonotype: One end of the junction fails to match germline, which may point to a read error. The chain links TRBV5-1 to TRBJ1-1; D unclear. The CDR3 covers 13 residues. The germline V gene encodes CDR1 SGHRS and CDR2 YFSETQ. DNA for the CDR3: TGCGCCAGCAGCTTGGTTATGGGCACTGAAGTTTTCTTT. Translated: CASSLVMGTEVFF.

The chain employs TRBV11-2 and TRBJ2-1; 9 nucleotides align to TRBD2. V was clipped by 7 bases and J by 8 bases; unmatched bases: 21. The germline V gene has CDR1 SGHAT and CDR2 FQNNGV. This CDR3 is 18 amino acids long. CDR3 nucleotides: TGTGCCAGCAATAGTAGGATCCCTAGCGGGGCCCGTGCAGATGAGCAGTTCTTC. Protein: CASNSRIPSGARADEQFF.

About this clonotype itself: Just one base apart from a much larger clone, this may be a read error. The chain employs TRBV20-1 and TRBJ2-3, with D uncertain. Germline CDR1 and CDR2: DFQATT and SNEGSKA (reference sequence). The CDR3 runs 14 residues. Trimming shortened V by 4 bases and J by 4 bases, and 15 bases separated the two germline ends. The CDR3 DNA follows: TGCAGTGCTACAGACCCCCAAAGGGCAGATACGCAGTATTTT. Protein product: CSATDPQRADTQYF.

This clonotype has a count of ten or more. The chain couples TRBV20-1 to TRBJ1-1; TRBD1 might be the D (6 bases). The germline CDR1 and CDR2 sequences are DFQATT and SNEGSKA (reference sequence). Trimming removed 3 bases from V and 5 bases from J, with 10 bases in between. The CDR3 is 12 residues long. CDR3 residues: CSASRGGTEAFF. CDR3 DNA sequence: TGCAGTGCTAGTAGAGGGGGAACTGAAGCTTTCTTT.